The present TCR beta chain was sequenced within a study of shared clonotypes between healthy human individuals. General study results and limits: With a few donors compared, 5% to 5.5% of naive CD4 clonotypes were shared. Rarefaction analysis demonstrated incomplete sorted-subset sequencing notwithstanding large depth.

Trimming stripped 4 bases from V and 5 bases from J, with 6 bases between. The CDR3 has 11 amino acids. Per germline, CDR1 SGHTA and CDR2 FQGNSA. The data were produced by immunoSEQ multiplex PCR, yet TCRdb's version contains in-frame clones alone and is incomplete. The table records over a million clones, more than 95% of them present only once. In the case of this clone: Its cognate antigen is unknown.

Specimen: naive CD4+ T cells sorted from blood. Subset indicated: CD45RA+ positively selected. The receptor comes from a man aged 25-45 years in good health. V gene TRBV7-2 combines with J gene TRBJ2-7; no reliable D call. The DNA of the CDR3 is TGTGCCAGCAGCTCTCTCCACGAGCAGTACTTC. Protein: CASSSLHEQYF.